One sample yielded the 23 T cell receptor beta chains listed below, sequenced in a study of shared clonotypes between healthy human individuals. The naive CD8 population came from CD45RO-negative cells selected for CCR7, without terminally differentiated effector memory CD45RA+ cells. Measured with immunoSEQ multiplex PCR; TCRdb has only the in-frame clones, and not every one. The top ten hold approximately 1.2% of the sample, which has roughly 1,800,000 clones, about 95% seen once. What was sequenced was naive CD8+ T cells sorted from blood. The receptor set was obtained from a man younger than 35 in good health.

The rearrangement joins TRBV4-3 to TRBJ2-7, with 11 bases lining up with TRBD2. The trim removed 4 bases at V and 2 bases at J, leaving 4 bases unmatched. CDR1 and CDR2 from the germline V gene are LGHNA and YSLEER. CDR3 length: 15 amino acids. In DNA, the CDR3 is TGCGCCAGCAGCCTCATAGCGGGAGGGGCCTACGAGCAGTACTTC. Its protein product is CASSLIAGGAYEQYF.

This clone was seen a single time. This rearrangement joins TRBV10-1 to TRBJ2-1; no reliable D call. Per the germline V gene, CDR1 is WNHNN and CDR2 is SYGVQD (reference sequence). Trimming stripped 3 bases from V and 8 bases from J, with 8 bases between. The CDR3 runs to 12 residues. CDR3 protein: CASSDLQDEQFF. CDR3 bases: TGCGCCAGCAGTGATTTGCAGGATGAGCAGTTCTTC.

The chain couples TRBV10-3 to TRBJ2-3; 8 bases map to TRBD2. This CDR3 region has 16 residues. Germline V gives CDR1 ENHRY, CDR2 SYGVKD. V was clipped by 2 bases and J by 3 bases; unmatched bases: 7. The CDR3 region has the DNA TGTGCCATCAGTGAGGGAGCGGGAGTTCGAACAGATACGCAGTATTTT. Translation gives CAISEGAGVRTDTQYF.

V is TRBV30 and J is TRBJ1-2; the D gene is possibly TRBD1 (5 bases). Germline V CDR1 and CDR2: GTSNPN, SVGIG (reference sequence). The CDR3 is made up of 11 amino acids. The V and J ends lost 2 bases and 14 bases respectively, with 15 bases between them. The CDR3 coding sequence is TGTGCCTGGAGTCCTCTTACGGGGCCTACCTTC. It specifies CAWSPLTGPTF.

This clone occurred once. The V gene is TRBV7-9, the J gene TRBJ1-1, with D tentatively TRBD1 (5 bases). CDR3 size: 15 residues. Trimming left V 0 bases short and J 4 bases short, with 12 bases between. Germline CDR1 SEHNR, CDR2 FQNEAQ (reference sequence). The CDR3 coding sequence is TGTGCCAGCAGCTTAGCGGAGGGGAGGAGCACTGAAGCTTTCTTT. This codes for CASSLAEGRSTEAFF.

The chain employs TRBV7-9 and TRBJ2-3; D is unresolved. This CDR3 region has 14 residues. Germline V gene lookup returns CDR1 SEHNR and CDR2 FQNEAQ (reference sequence). Trimming removed 3 bases from V and 3 bases from J, with 10 bases in between. CDR3 DNA: TGTGCCAGCAGCTTCGAACAGCCGACAGATACGCAGTATTTT. Its translation: CASSFEQPTDTQYF.

This rearrangement joins TRBV7-6 to TRBJ1-1; D is unresolved. The V gene lost 6 bases and the J gene lost 1 base, with 9 bases spanning the gap. CDR3 length equals 13 residues. The germline gives CDR1 SGHVS, CDR2 FNYEAQ. The CDR3 reads CASRGTTNTEAFF. Here the CDR3 DNA reads TGTGCCAGCAGGGGAACTACGAACACTGAAGCTTTCTTT.

The gene calls are TRBV29-1 and TRBJ2-1, with a possible D match to TRBD2 (5 bases). V gave up 4 bases and J gave up 5 bases, with 9 bases separating them. This CDR3 region has 12 residues. Germline CDR1 and CDR2: SQVTM and ANQGSEA. CDR3 residues: CSVVTRDNEQFF. In nucleotides, the CDR3 is TGCAGCGTTGTAACGCGGGACAATGAGCAGTTCTTC.

V usage is TRBV28 and J usage is TRBJ2-7; tentative D call: TRBD2 (5 bases). This CDR3 comprises 14 residues. V was pared by 5 bases and J by 4 bases, with 15 bases between. Germline-derived CDR1 and CDR2 are MDHEN and SYDVKM. The CDR3 nucleotides are TGTGCCAGCAGTCCCTTTACGGACTCTTACGAGCAGTACTTC. As protein: CASSPFTDSYEQYF.

The rearrangement joins TRBV6-1 to TRBJ2-7; tentative D call: TRBD2 (6 bases). The CDR3 length is 15 residues. V lost 1 base and J 7 bases, leaving 17 bases between the germline ends. Germline CDR1 reads MNHNS; CDR2 reads SASEGT. CDR3 in amino acids: CASSEVAGLGGEQYF. The CDR3 DNA reads as TGTGCCAGCAGTGAAGTGGCAGGCCTCGGAGGGGAGCAGTACTTC.

Regarding this clone: Other DNA sequences from this sample encode an identical CDR3 as well. The chain links TRBV4-1 to TRBJ2-7; D gene uncertain. Germline V gene data show CDR1 as MGHRA and CDR2 as YSYEKL. The CDR3 totals 13 residues. Trimming took 2 bases from V and 1 from J, leaving 6 bases between them. CDR3 DNA sequence: TGCGCCAGCAGCCAATCGGTTTCCTACGAGCAGTACTTC. Translation: CASSQSVSYEQYF.

On this clone: A much larger clone sits a single nucleotide away, making a read error possible. This same CDR3 is encoded by further DNA sequences in the sample. V and J are TRBV5-4 and TRBJ1-1, with unresolved D. The V end lost 5 bases, the J end lost 1 base, and 6 bases lay between the germline ends. Looked up from germline, CDR1 is SGHNT and CDR2 is YYREEE (reference sequence). This CDR3 is 12 amino acids long. Written as DNA, the CDR3 is TGTGCCAGCAGGTACGGGAACACTGAAGCTTTCTTT. Protein product: CASRYGNTEAFF.

The V call is TRBV12-2, the J call TRBJ1-2. TRBV12-2 is given as a pseudogene. The length of the CDR3 is 14 residues. The CDR3 sequence: CASRLYGANYGYTF. Here the CDR3 DNA reads TGTGCAAGTCGCTTATATGGTGCTAACTATGGCTACACCTTC.

The CDR3 region is CASSPEGATNEKLFF. The CDR3 region has the DNA TGCGCCAGCAGCCCCGAGGGGGCAACTAATGAAAAACTGTTTTTT. The J gene is TRBJ1-4, the V gene TRBV23-1; tentative D call: TRBD1 (6 bases). TRBV23-1 is an ORF for which the function is uncertain. V lost 6 bases, J lost 0 bases, and 11 bases lay in between. The CDR3 is 15 residues long.

This sequence joins TRBV4-1 and TRBJ2-1; D gene ambiguous. V was trimmed by 4 bases and J by 8 bases, leaving 15 bases between them. The CDR3 spans 14 residues. Germline V gene lookup returns CDR1 MGHRA and CDR2 YSYEKL. The CDR3 DNA follows: TGCGCCAGCAGCCGCCAATTGGGAAGGGATGAGCAGTTCTTC. It is translated as CASSRQLGRDEQFF.

J is TRBJ2-1 and V is TRBV9; TRBD2 matches at 7 bases. With V trimmed by 4 bases and J by 12 bases, 13 bases remained unmatched. Germline values: CDR1 SGDLS, CDR2 YYNGEE. The CDR3 sequence is 14 residues long. In DNA, the CDR3 is TGTGCCAGCAGCTCCGGGACTATCCCTCCACCGCAGTTCTTC. Translation: CASSSGTIPPPQFF.

This sequence joins TRBV5-1 and TRBJ2-1; 7 bases are a match to TRBD2. Trimming took 0 bases from V and 6 from J; bases not matched to a gene: 3. CDR3 length equals 14 residues. Germline CDR1 reads SGHRS; CDR2 reads YFSETQ. The CDR3 region is CASSLAGGGNEQFF. The CDR3 coding sequence is TGCGCCAGCAGCTTGGCGGGGGGTGGCAATGAGCAGTTCTTC. Full variable domain (outside the CDR3, taken from reference TRBV5-1 and TRBJ2-1): KAGVTQTPRYLIKTRGQQVTLSCSPISGHRSVSWYQQTPGQGLQFLFEYFSETQRNKGNFPGRFSGRQFSNSRSEMNVSTLELGDSALYLCASSLAGGGNEQFFGPGTRLTVL.

Worth noting for this clone: Other DNA sequences in this sample translate to the same CDR3. The rearrangement joins TRBV6-5 to TRBJ2-5, with TRBD1 matching over 7 bases. The germline gives CDR1 MNHEY, CDR2 SVGAGI. The length of the CDR3 is 14 residues. Trimming took 6 bases from V and 2 from J; bases not matched to a gene: 6. The CDR3 DNA follows: TGTGCCAGCAGATGGACAGGAGAACAAGAGACCCAGTACTTC. Protein sequence: CASRWTGEQETQYF.

This clone appeared once. The chain couples TRBV4-1 to TRBJ2-2, with D tentatively TRBD1 (6 bases). The CDR3 is made up of 15 amino acids. V was pared by 3 bases and J by 0 bases, with 8 bases between. The germline gives CDR1 MGHRA, CDR2 YSYEKL. CDR3 nucleotides: TGCGCCAGCAGCCAGAGGACAGCGAACACCGGGGAGCTGTTTTTT. It codes for CASSQRTANTGELFF.

The chain couples TRBV11-2 to TRBJ2-4; TRBD1 matches 7 bases. Trimming cost V 7 bases and J 5 bases; bases outside gene matches: 2. Germline CDR1 SGHAT, CDR2 FQNNGV. The CDR3 loop spans 12 amino acids. The CDR3 loop reads CASTGTENIQYF. In DNA, the CDR3 is TGTGCCAGCACCGGGACAGAAAACATTCAGTACTTC.

The V and J genes are TRBV5-1 and TRBJ1-3, with 11 bases fitting TRBD1. The CDR3 runs to 15 residues. Trimming took 4 bases from V and 3 from J; bases not matched to a gene: 3. From germline, CDR1 is SGHRS and CDR2 YFSETQ. CDR3 sequence: CASSKDRGLGNTIYF. For the CDR3, the DNA is TGCGCCAGCAGCAAGGACAGGGGGCTTGGAAACACCATATATTTT. The whole variable domain, filled in from reference TRBV5-1 and TRBJ1-3, reads KAGVTQTPRYLIKTRGQQVTLSCSPISGHRSVSWYQQTPGQGLQFLFEYFSETQRNKGNFPGRFSGRQFSNSRSEMNVSTLELGDSALYLCASSKDRGLGNTIYFGEGSWLTVV.

The V gene is TRBV7-9, the J gene TRBJ1-2; 8 bases line up with TRBD1. This CDR3 is built from 13 residues. The V and J ends lost 4 bases and 8 bases, in that order; junction bases with no gene match: 6. CDR1 is SEHNR and CDR2 is FQNEAQ in the germline V gene (reference sequence). This CDR3 reads CASSSDRVEGYTF. The CDR3 DNA sequence: TGTGCCAGCAGCTCGGACAGGGTGGAAGGCTACACCTTC.

The chain carries TRBV7-6 and TRBJ2-3; the D is unclear. The ends were cut back, 0 bases at V and 6 bases at J, with 7 bases in the middle. Per germline, CDR1 SGHVS and CDR2 FNYEAQ. This CDR3 region has 13 residues. CDR3 nucleotides: TGTGCCAGCAGCTTAGCGGTAGGGGATACGCAGTATTTT. It codes for CASSLAVGDTQYF.